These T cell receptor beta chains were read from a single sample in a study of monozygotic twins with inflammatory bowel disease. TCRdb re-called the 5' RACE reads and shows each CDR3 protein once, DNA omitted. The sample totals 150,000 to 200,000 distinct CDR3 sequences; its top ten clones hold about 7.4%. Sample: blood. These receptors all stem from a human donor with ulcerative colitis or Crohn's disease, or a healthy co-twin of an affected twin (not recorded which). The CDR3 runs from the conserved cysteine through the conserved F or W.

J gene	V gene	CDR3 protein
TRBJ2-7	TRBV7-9	CATQRDYEQYF
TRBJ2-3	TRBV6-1	CASSHPRLDTDTQYF
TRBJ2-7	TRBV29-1	CSVWSGDRYEQYF
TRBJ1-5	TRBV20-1	CSARHFGTDNQPQHF
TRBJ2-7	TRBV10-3	CAISEPTYEQYF
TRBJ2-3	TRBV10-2	CATWDGRSTDTQYF
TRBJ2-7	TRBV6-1	CASSAGWRPYEQYF
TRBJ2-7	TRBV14	CASSHGLFYEQYF
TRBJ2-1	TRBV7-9	CASSFDRVMVRGQFF
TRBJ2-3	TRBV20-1	CSATRQTSTDTQYF
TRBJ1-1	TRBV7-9	CASSQPGSKIEAFF
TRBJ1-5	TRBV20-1	CSARDRGTAGPQHF
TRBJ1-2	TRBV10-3	CAIRSGYGYTF
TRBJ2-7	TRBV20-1	CSASKLLAGYEQYF
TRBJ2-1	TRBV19	CASSAGLTLNNEQFF
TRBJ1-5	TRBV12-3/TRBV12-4	CASSFGGAQPQHF
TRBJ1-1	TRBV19	CASRRPGRNSEAFF
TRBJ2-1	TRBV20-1	CSARLAGGPYEQFF
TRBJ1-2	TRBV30	CAWSLGQLGGYTF
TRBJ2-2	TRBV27	CASSLSVYTGELFF
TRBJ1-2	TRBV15	CATSRDSGAGGYTF
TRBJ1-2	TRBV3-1	CASSQETLNYGYTF
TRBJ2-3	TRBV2	CASSEATTSDTQYF
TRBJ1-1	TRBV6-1	CASSPSGQATEAFF
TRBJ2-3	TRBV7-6	CASSSEVAGVPTDTQYF
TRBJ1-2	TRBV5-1	CASSSGQGRNYGYTF
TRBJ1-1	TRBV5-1	CASSLNGPPLTGIEAFF
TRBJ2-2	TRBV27	CASSDLDSFAGELFF
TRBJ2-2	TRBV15	CATQGPGGELFF
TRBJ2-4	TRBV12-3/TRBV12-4	CASSLAWTGIRNIQYF
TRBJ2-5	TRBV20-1	CSALRGEKETQYF
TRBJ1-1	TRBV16	CASSQDRGTEAFF
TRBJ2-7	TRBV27	CASRGSGAVTYEQYF
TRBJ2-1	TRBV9	CASSARLAGAYNEQFF
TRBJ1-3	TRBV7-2	CASSLLADGNTIYF
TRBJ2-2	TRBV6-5	CASSYPTGELFF
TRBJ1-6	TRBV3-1	CASSPLPSASPLHF
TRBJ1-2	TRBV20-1	CSARDRGGADGYTF
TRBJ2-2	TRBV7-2	CAGSPAGVKTGELFF
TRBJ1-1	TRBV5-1	CASSLVRMMNTEAFF